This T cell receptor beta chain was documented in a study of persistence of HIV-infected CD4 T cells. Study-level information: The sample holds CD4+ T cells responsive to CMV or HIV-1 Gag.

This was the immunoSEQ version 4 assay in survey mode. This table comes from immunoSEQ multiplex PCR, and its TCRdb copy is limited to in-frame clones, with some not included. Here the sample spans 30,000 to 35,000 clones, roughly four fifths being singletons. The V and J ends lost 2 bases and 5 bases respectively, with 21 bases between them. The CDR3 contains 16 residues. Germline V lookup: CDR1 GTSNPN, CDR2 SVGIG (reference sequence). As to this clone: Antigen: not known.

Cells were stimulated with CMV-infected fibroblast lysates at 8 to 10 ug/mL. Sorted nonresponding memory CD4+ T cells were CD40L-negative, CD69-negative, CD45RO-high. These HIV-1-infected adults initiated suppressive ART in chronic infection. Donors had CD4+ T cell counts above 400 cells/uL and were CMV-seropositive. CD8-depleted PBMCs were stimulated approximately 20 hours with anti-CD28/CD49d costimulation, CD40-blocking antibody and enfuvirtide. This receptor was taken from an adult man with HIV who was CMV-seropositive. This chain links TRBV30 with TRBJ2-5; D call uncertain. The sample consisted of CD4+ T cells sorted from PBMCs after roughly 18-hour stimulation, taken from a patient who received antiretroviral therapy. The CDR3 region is CAWSSHLGGSLETQYF. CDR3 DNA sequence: TGTGCCTGGAGTTCACATCTAGGCGGCAGTCTGGAGACCCAGTACTTC.